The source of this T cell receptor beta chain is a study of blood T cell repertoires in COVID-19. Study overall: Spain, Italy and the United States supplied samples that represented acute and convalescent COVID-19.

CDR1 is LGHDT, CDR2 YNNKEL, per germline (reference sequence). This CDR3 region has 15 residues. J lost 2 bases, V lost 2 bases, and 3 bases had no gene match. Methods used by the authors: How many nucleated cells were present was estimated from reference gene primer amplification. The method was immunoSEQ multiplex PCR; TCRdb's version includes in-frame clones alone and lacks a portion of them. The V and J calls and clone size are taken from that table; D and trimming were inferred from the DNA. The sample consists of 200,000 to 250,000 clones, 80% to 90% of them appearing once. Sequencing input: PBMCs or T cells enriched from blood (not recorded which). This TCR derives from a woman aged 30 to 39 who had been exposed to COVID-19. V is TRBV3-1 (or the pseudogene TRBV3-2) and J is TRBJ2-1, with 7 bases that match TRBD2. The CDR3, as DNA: TGTGCCAGCAGCCAAACCGGACTAGCCTACAATGAGCAGTTCTTC. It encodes CASSQTGLAYNEQFF.